The entry below gives a single TCR beta chain sequence along with its context. As yet, its antigen is unknown. This CDR3 contains 17 residues. Trimming removed 3 bases at V and 2 bases at J, with 18 bases between. Per germline, CDR1 SGDLS and CDR2 YYNGEE. The sample belongs to a study of cytomegalovirus exposure and HLA in healthy donors. The study ran its PCR with 60 Vbeta and 13 Jbeta primers. Using immunoSEQ multiplex PCR, the repertoire was profiled, and TCRdb retains in-frame clones only, with some absent. This sample's clone table lists around 140,000 clones. Study results and caveats: A later analysis showed HLA-associated TCR beta chains outstripping equally common others in clonal expansion. The majority of TCR sequences were rare, yet some public TCRs appeared in many donors.

This chain connects TRBV9 to TRBJ1-5; D uncertain. The sample taken for sequencing was PBMCs. The origin of this receptor is a male donor in good health and CMV-seronegative. CDR3 sequence reads: CASSEGDVHFGNQPQHF. CDR3 nucleotide sequence: TGTGCCAGCAGCGAGGGAGACGTACATTTTGGCAATCAGCCCCAGCATTTT. Complete variable domain (other parts from reference TRBV9 and TRBJ1-5): DSGVTQTPKHLITATGQRVTLRCSPRSGDLSVYWYQQSLDQGLQFLIQYYNGEERAKGNILERFSAQQFPDLHSELNLSSLELGDSALYFCASSEGDVHFGNQPQHFGDGTRLSIL.